This T cell receptor (beta chain) was obtained from a study of T cells in Graves' hyperthyroidism and ophthalmopathy. Study conclusions and caveats: Appearing also in blood were most of the thyroid clonotypes expanded above 0.001. The model anticipated ophthalmopathy a median about six months pre-onset.

There were TCR beta CDR3 regions amplified from RNA transcripts. The primer set for the first-round RT-PCR of the TCR CDR3 was HTBI. A single record per CDR3 protein comes from TCRdb applying MiXCR to the multiplex PCR reads. This table has 400,000 to 550,000 distinct CDR3 sequences, 14% appearing once. Many counts were recorded for this clonotype. Antigen unknown. Deletions cut 1 base from V and 5 bases from J, with 9 bases between. This CDR3 is 13 amino acids long. The germline CDR1 and CDR2 sequences are SGHRS and YFSETQ. Using around 10 ml of fresh peripheral blood, PBMCs were prepared. This clonotype was sampled from a woman aged 18-35 years with Graves' hyperthyroidism. Sequenced input: blood. The chain recombines TRBV5-1 with TRBJ1-1; D is unclear. In nucleotides, the CDR3 is TGCGCCAGCAGCTTGCAGGTTGGGACTGAAGCTTTCTTT. Protein sequence: CASSLQVGTEAFF.